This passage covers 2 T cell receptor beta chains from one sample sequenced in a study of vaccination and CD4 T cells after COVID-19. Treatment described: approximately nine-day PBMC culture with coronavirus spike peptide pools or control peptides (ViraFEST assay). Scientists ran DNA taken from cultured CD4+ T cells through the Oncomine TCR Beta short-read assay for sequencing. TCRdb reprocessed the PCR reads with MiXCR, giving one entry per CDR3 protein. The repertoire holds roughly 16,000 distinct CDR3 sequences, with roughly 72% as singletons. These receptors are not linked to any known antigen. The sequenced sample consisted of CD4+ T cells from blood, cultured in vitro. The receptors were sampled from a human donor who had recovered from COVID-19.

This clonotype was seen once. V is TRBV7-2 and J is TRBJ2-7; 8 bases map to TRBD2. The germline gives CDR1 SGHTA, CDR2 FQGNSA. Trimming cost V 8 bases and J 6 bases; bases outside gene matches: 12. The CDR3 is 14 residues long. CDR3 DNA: TGTGCCAGCGAATTAGCGGGACTTTCACCCGAGCAGTACTTC. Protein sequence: CASELAGLSPEQYF.

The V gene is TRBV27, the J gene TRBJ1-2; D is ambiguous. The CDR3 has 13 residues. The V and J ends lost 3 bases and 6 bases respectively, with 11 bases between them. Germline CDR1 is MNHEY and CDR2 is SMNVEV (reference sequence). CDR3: CASSFRGPDGYTF. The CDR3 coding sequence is TGTGCCAGCAGTTTTCGGGGTCCGGATGGCTACACCTTC.